This T cell receptor (beta chain) was recovered during a study of shared clonotypes between healthy human individuals. The method was immunoSEQ multiplex PCR; TCRdb's version includes in-frame clones alone and lacks a portion of them. Here the sample spans more than 2,000,000 clones, 90% to 95% being singletons. Deletions cut 5 bases from V and 5 bases from J, with 6 bases between. There are 11 residues in the CDR3. The germline CDR1 and CDR2 sequences are MNHNY and SVGAGI (reference sequence). The study drew all its donors from Caucasian adults living in Nashville, Tennessee. The rearrangement uses TRBV6-6 and TRBJ1-2; the D is unclear. The sequence came from a man in his late teens or twenties in good health. The sample was naive CD4+ T cells sorted from blood. The subset denotes: CD45RA+ positively selected. The CDR3 DNA reads TGTGCCAGCAGTCGACCTTATGGCTACACCTTC. It specifies CASSRPYGYTF.